The next 10 T cell receptor beta chains were all read from a single sample in a study of T cell clonality in common variable immunodeficiency (dated by TCRdb to about 2015). Library preparation was by the immunoSEQ multiplex PCR assay. The table was pulled from immuneACCESS by TCRdb, which kept in-frame rearrangements only. Such tables lose some clones; where checked, under half of the loss comes from unresolved V genes, and the rest has no known cause. In this sample, some 11,000 clones appear, none counted once only. Together, the top ten hold 7.1% of the sample. No antigens are known for them. Overall study results and their limits: CVID TCRbeta sequences were reported to have fewer deletions and N-nucleotide insertions and to lack highly modified clones with 13 or more V deletions.

The sample comprised peripheral blood mononuclear cells. The receptors stem from a human donor with common variable immunodeficiency.

This clone was seen only a few times. Read data end 3 residues before the CDR3 end; the end is taken from the germline J gene. V and J are TRBV6-2 or TRBV6-3 and TRBJ1-5; 7 nucleotides agree with TRBD1. CDR3 length equals 15 residues. V shed 4 bases and J 4 bases; nucleotides not matched to a gene: 7. Per germline, CDR1 MNHEY and CDR2 SVGEGT. Incomplete CDR3 DNA: TGTGCCAGCAGTTCCCTGACAGGGAAAAATCAGCCC. Translation gives CASSSLTGKNQP. The full-length CDR3 reads as CASSSLTGKNQPQHF.

This clone was found a few times. Read data end 3 residues before the CDR3 end; the end is taken from the germline J gene. V is TRBV29-1 and J is TRBJ1-2; a possible D gene is TRBD1 (5 bases). V shed 6 bases and J shed 4 bases, with 9 bases lying between them. CDR3 size: 11 residues. The germline CDR1 and CDR2 sequences are SQVTM and ANQGSEA. CDR3 amino acids: CSVRTPYGYTF. The CDR3 DNA, read in part, is TGCAGCGTGCGGACACCCTATGGC.

The sample holds a few counts of this clone. Incomplete CDR3 DNA: TGTGCCAGCAGCTTGGAACAGGGGCATAATTCACCC. Amino acids: CASSLEQGHNSP. The entire CDR3 is CASSLEQGHNSPLHF. The chain employs TRBV5-4 and TRBJ1-6; 7 positions agree with TRBD1. The read falls 3 residues short of the CDR3 end, and the missing part is taken from the germline J gene. CDR3 length: 15 residues. V was pared by 0 bases and J by 5 bases, with 2 bases of the junction left unmatched. Germline loops: CDR1 SGHNT, CDR2 YYREEE (reference sequence).

Incomplete CDR3 DNA: TGTGCCAGCTCACCCGGGGTCCGGGGTAGCAATCAGCCC. This sequence encodes CASSPGVRGSNQP. The whole CDR3 sequence reads CASSPGVRGSNQPQHF. V gene TRBV18 combines with J gene TRBJ1-5; no clear D. The sequenced fragment ends 3 residues before the CDR3 boundary, so the rest is inferred from the germline J gene. The V gene's germline CDR1 is KGHSH and CDR2 LQKENI. V shed 3 bases and J shed 0 bases, with 12 bases lying between them. CDR3 length: 16 residues.

This clone was detected only a few times. The sequence runs out 3 residues before the end of the CDR3; the remainder is reconstructed from the germline J gene. The chain employs TRBV6-4 and TRBJ2-1; 8 bases match TRBD2. V shed 4 bases, J shed 7 bases, and the junction held 6 bases outside the gene matches. CDR3 size: 14 residues. Germline V gene data show CDR1 as MRHNA and CDR2 as SNTAGT. Here the CDR3 reads CASSVTGGHNEQFF. CDR3 bases read: TGTGCCAGCAGTGTCACGGGGGGGCATAATGAG.

This clone was recorded a few times. CDR3 bases read: TGCAGCGGGGCGGGTGAG. This encodes CSGAGE. The full CDR3 protein is CSGAGEQFF. This sequence joins TRBV29-1 and TRBJ2-1; TRBD2 is a possible D gene (5 bases). The read halts 3 residues ahead of the CDR3 end, with the missing end drawn from the germline J gene. The CDR3 loop spans 9 amino acids. V shed 7 bases and J shed 9 bases, with 7 bases lying between them. The germline V gene has CDR1 SQVTM and CDR2 ANQGSEA.

In regard to this clone: The sequenced fragment ends 3 residues before the CDR3 boundary, so the rest is inferred from the germline J gene. The chain employs TRBV30 and TRBJ1-5; 9 bases agree with TRBD1. This CDR3 contains 13 residues. Germline V CDR1 and CDR2: GTSNPN, SVGIG (reference sequence). J was trimmed by 9 bases and V by 3 bases; bases with no gene match: 6. Incomplete CDR3 DNA: TGTGCCTGGAGCCGGACAGGGGATCTGCCC. It is translated as CAWSRTGDLP. From start to end, the CDR3 is CAWSRTGDLPQHF. Combining the CDR3 with reference TRBV30 and TRBJ1-5 gives the whole variable domain SQTIHQWPATLVQPVGSPLSLECTVEGTSNPNLYWYRQAAGRGLQLLFYSVGIGQISSEVPQNLSASRPQDRQFILSSKKLLLSDSGFYLCAWSRTGDLPQHFGDGTRLSIL.

In its sample, this clone was seen a few times. The read halts 3 residues ahead of the CDR3 end, with the missing end drawn from the germline J gene. The chain carries TRBV19 and TRBJ2-5, with a tentative D call TRBD1 (5 bases). V lost 5 bases and J 4 bases, leaving 20 bases between the germline ends. There are 16 residues in the CDR3. Germline CDR1 reads LNHDA; CDR2 reads SQIVND (reference sequence). CDR3 amino acids: CASSEQQAGYGETQYF. The CDR3 bases that were read are TGTGCCAGTAGTGAACAACAAGCAGGGTATGGAGAGACC.

For this clone: The read terminates 3 residues ahead of where the CDR3 ends, so the germline J gene completes it. This chain connects TRBV7-8 to TRBJ1-1; 10 bases agree with TRBD1. CDR3 length: 17 amino acids. The junction had 5 bases not matched to a gene; V was cut back by 1 base and J by 0 bases. Germline assignment: CDR1 SGHVS and CDR2 FQNEAQ. CDR3 in amino acids: CASSLVGTGAVNTEAFF. CDR3 DNA (partial): TGTGCCAGCAGCTTAGTTGGGACAGGGGCTGTGAACACTGAA.

In this sample, this clone turned up a few times. The CDR3 end lies 3 residues beyond the end of the read and is filled in from the germline J gene. This chain links TRBV2 with TRBJ2-2, with D perhaps TRBD2 (7 bases). Looked up from germline, CDR1 is SNHLY and CDR2 is FYNNEI. This CDR3 is 15 amino acids long. Trimming cost V 7 bases and J 3 bases, with 15 bases left between them. The CDR3 protein is CASTVRGGDTGELFF. The covered CDR3 bases are TGTGCCAGCACCGTGAGAGGGGGGGACACCGGGGAG.